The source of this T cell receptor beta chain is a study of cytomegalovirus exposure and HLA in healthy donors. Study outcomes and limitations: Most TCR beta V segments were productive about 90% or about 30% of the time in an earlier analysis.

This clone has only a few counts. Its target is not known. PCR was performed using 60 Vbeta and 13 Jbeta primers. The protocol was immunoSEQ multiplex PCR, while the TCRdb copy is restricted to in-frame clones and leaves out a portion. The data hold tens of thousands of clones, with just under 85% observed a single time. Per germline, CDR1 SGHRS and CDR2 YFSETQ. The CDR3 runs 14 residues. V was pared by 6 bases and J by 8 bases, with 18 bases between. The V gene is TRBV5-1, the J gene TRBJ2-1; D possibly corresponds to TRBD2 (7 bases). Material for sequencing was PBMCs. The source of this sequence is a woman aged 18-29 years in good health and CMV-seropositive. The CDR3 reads CASNSERGGHEQFF. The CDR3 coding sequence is TGCGCCAGCAACTCCGAAAGGGGGGGCCATGAGCAGTTCTTC.